These T cell receptor beta chains were read from a single sample in a study of vaccination and CD4 T cells after COVID-19. TCRdb reprocessed the PCR reads with MiXCR, giving one entry per CDR3 protein. The sample has about 30,000 distinct CDR3 sequences, around 49% seen once. The starting material was CD4+ T cells from blood, obtained about 7 months after SARS-CoV-2 vaccination. Receptors originate from a human donor who had recovered from COVID-19. CDR3s include the opening cysteine and the closing phenylalanine or tryptophan. D genes are given only for firm matches. Size tells how often a clone was seen (once, few, many) or the class of an expanded clone, and some rows leave it out.

V gene	D gene	clone size	J gene	CDR3 DNA	CDR3 protein
TRBV18	TRBD2	NA	TRBJ2-1	TGTGCCAGCTCACCAGGAGTGACTAGCGGGAGAGGTGAGCAGTTCTTC	CASSPGVTSGRGEQFF
TRBV6-1	NA	NA	TRBJ1-2	TGTGCCAGCAGTCCTAGGGAGGGTTCGTATGGCTACACCTTC	CASSPREGSYGYTF
TRBV7-9	TRBD2	few	TRBJ2-5	TGTGCCAGCAGTCCTCTAGCGGGCCGTCGTTCGGCCCAGTACTTC	CASSPLAGRRSAQYF
TRBV7-8	NA	NA	TRBJ2-5	TGTGCCAGCAGCTTGGCCGGGCTGCAAGAGACCCAGTACTTC	CASSLAGLQETQYF
TRBV7-6	NA	NA	TRBJ2-3	TGTGCCAGCAGTCTGAGGGGCGCAGATACGCAGTATTTT	CASSLRGADTQYF
TRBV5-1	NA	NA	TRBJ1-1	TGCGCCAGCAGCTTAGGCAGGGTTATCACTGAAGCTTTCTTT	CASSLGRVITEAFF
TRBV20-1	NA	few	TRBJ1-2	TGCAGTGCTAGAGCCAATCGAATGACTGTGGACTATGGCTACACCTTC	CSARANRMTVDYGYTF
TRBV28	NA	NA	TRBJ2-1	TGTGCCAGCATTTCGGACAGAGGACCCAATGAGCAGTTCTTC	CASISDRGPNEQFF
TRBV27	TRBD1	few	TRBJ1-6	TGTGCCAGCAGTTTATACAGGGGGAAGGATTCACCCCTCCACTTT	CASSLYRGKDSPLHF
TRBV7-8	TRBD2	NA	TRBJ2-1	TGTGCCAGCAGCTTACGGACTAGCGTCATCCACAATGAGCAGTTCTTC	CASSLRTSVIHNEQFF
TRBV7-8	NA	few	TRBJ1-5	TGTGCCAGCAGCTTAGCACAGGCAGTTCAGCCCCAGCATTTT	CASSLAQAVQPQHF
TRBV12-3/TRBV12-4	TRBD2	once	TRBJ2-7	TGTGCCAGCAGTCCCGGGACTAGCGGGAGTGGCGAGCAGTACTTC	CASSPGTSGSGEQYF
TRBV24-1	NA	once	TRBJ2-5	TGTGCCACCAGTGATGGGACCTGGACGGAGACCCAGTACTTC	CATSDGTWTETQYF
TRBV20-1	TRBD1	few	TRBJ2-1	TGCAGTGCTAGTCCTCGCACCGGGGGACAGGTTTACAATGAGCAGTTCTTC	CSASPRTGGQVYNEQFF
TRBV27	NA	once	TRBJ2-2	TGTGCCACCAAGGGACAGAACACCGGGGAGCTGTTTTTT	CATKGQNTGELFF
TRBV20-1	TRBD2	NA	TRBJ2-2	TGCAGTGCTAGGACTAGCGGGAGGATCGGGGAGCTGTTTTTT	CSARTSGRIGELFF
TRBV6-1	NA	few	TRBJ2-1	TGTGCCAGCAGCTCTAGCTCTTACAATGAGCAGTTCTTC	CASSSSSYNEQFF
TRBV10-3	NA	NA	TRBJ2-7	TGTGCCATCAGTGACGGAGGGGCCTCCGAGCAGTACTTC	CAISDGGASEQYF
TRBV20-1	TRBD2	NA	TRBJ2-1	TGCAGTGCCGCGACTAGCGGGAGAATCAGCTACAATGAGCAGTTCTTC	CSAATSGRISYNEQFF
TRBV10-3	NA	NA	TRBJ2-1	TGTGCCATCTCCAAACAGAGGTGGGACAATGAGCAGTTCTTC	CAISKQRWDNEQFF
TRBV20-1	NA	NA	TRBJ1-1	TGCAGTGCTACTTCCTTAAGGGGGGACACTGAAGCTTTCTTT	CSATSLRGDTEAFF
TRBV10-3	TRBD1	few	TRBJ2-7	TGTGCCATCAGCGGGACAGGGGCGGCCTACGAGCAGTACTTC	CAISGTGAAYEQYF
TRBV6-2/TRBV6-3	NA	NA	TRBJ1-2	TGTGCCAGCAGTTACTCTGCCTATGGCTACACCTTC	CASSYSAYGYTF
TRBV25-1	NA	NA	TRBJ1-1	TGTGCCAGCAGTATCGCCGGGTCTGAAGCTTTCTTT	CASSIAGSEAFF
TRBV21-1	NA	few	TRBJ1-2	TGTGCCAGCAGCAAGCGTCGAGACAACCTTAGCTACACCTTC	CASSKRRDNLSYTF
TRBV27	NA	NA	TRBJ2-1	TGTGCCAGCAGTTTCACCCAGGGTTCGGATGAGCAGTTCTTC	CASSFTQGSDEQFF
TRBV2	TRBD1	NA	TRBJ1-2	TGTGCCAGCAGCTTCGACAGGGCAAGAGATGGCTACACCTTC	CASSFDRARDGYTF
TRBV20-1	TRBD1	few	TRBJ2-3	TGCAGTGCTAGAGATTGGGGTAAGGGGGCCACAGATACGCAGTATTTT	CSARDWGKGATDTQYF
TRBV19	NA	NA	TRBJ2-3	TGTGCCAGTAGTACCCCCGGGGCCACAGATACGCAGTATTTT	CASSTPGATDTQYF
TRBV28	TRBD2	NA	TRBJ2-3	TGTGCCAGCAGGCCAGCTCTAGCGGCAGATACGCAGTATTTT	CASRPALAADTQYF
TRBV24-1	NA	once	TRBJ2-7	TGTGCCACCAGTGATGCGGCAGGCCGCCGGCACGAGCAGTACTTC	CATSDAAGRRHEQYF
TRBV7-2	NA	NA	TRBJ1-1	TGTGCCAGCAGCAGGGGGGGCTACACTGAAGCTTTCTTT	CASSRGGYTEAFF
TRBV10-2	NA	NA	TRBJ2-1	TGCGCCAGCAGTGAGTTACCGTCGAGCTACAATGAGCAGTTCTTC	CASSELPSSYNEQFF
TRBV28	NA	NA	TRBJ2-2	TGTGCCAGCAGTTTAACGGATACCGGGGAGCTGTTTTTT	CASSLTDTGELFF
TRBV4-3	NA	NA	TRBJ1-6	TGCGCCAGCAGCCCTTCTCCGGGGGTAAATTCACCCCTCCACTTT	CASSPSPGVNSPLHF
TRBV5-4	NA	NA	TRBJ2-3	TGTGCCAGCAGCTTGGGGGGCGGGAGCACAGATACGCAGTATTTT	CASSLGGGSTDTQYF
TRBV11-2	NA	few	TRBJ1-5	TGTGCCAGCAGCTTAAATAGCAGGTCGGATCAGCCCCAGCATTTT	CASSLNSRSDQPQHF
TRBV6-1	TRBD2	NA	TRBJ2-1	TGTGCCAGCAGTAGGACTAGCGGGAGCTCCTACAATGAGCAGTTCTTC	CASSRTSGSSYNEQFF
TRBV20-1	NA	NA	TRBJ2-7	TGCAGTGCTAGAGATCCCAGAACCCCCGAGCAGTACTTC	CSARDPRTPEQYF
TRBV5-6	TRBD1	NA	TRBJ2-7	TGTGCCAGCAGCTGGGACAGGGGAACCGTTGAGCAGTACTTC	CASSWDRGTVEQYF
TRBV10-3	NA	NA	TRBJ2-7	TGTGCCATCACCGAAGGGTTTAGGGTCTCCTACGAGCAGTACTTC	CAITEGFRVSYEQYF
TRBV12-3/TRBV12-4	NA	NA	TRBJ2-5	TGTGCCAGCAGTTTCCAAGAACAAGAGACCCAGTACTTC	CASSFQEQETQYF
TRBV20-1	TRBD2	once	TRBJ2-7	TGCAGTGCTCCCAGCGGGGGCTACGAGCAGTACTTC	CSAPSGGYEQYF
TRBV19	NA	NA	TRBJ1-2	TGTGCCAGTAATACAGGTATTTCGGCCTATGGCTACACCTTC	CASNTGISAYGYTF
TRBV15	TRBD1	medium-sized	TRBJ1-5	TGTGCCACCAGCAGAGATCCAGGACAGGGAGGTCAGCCCCAGCATTTT	CATSRDPGQGGQPQHF
TRBV27	NA	NA	TRBJ1-1	TGTGCCAGCAGACATCCGAACACTGAAGCTTTCTTT	CASRHPNTEAFF
TRBV6-1	TRBD1	few	TRBJ1-5	TGTGCCAGCAGTCCGACAGGGAATCAGCCCCAGCATTTT	CASSPTGNQPQHF
TRBV7-8	NA	few	TRBJ1-1	TGTGCCAGCAGCTTAGGTTCCAAAAACACTGAAGCTTTCTTT	CASSLGSKNTEAFF
TRBV27	NA	few	TRBJ1-5	TGTGCCAGCAGTTTACAGGGGCAAGGCTCGATTCAGCCCCAGCATTTT	CASSLQGQGSIQPQHF
TRBV6-1	TRBD2	NA	TRBJ2-1	TGTGCCAGCAGCCCTCTAGCGGGTCTCTACAATGAGCAGTTCTTC	CASSPLAGLYNEQFF
TRBV7-9	NA	NA	TRBJ2-7	TGTGCCAGCAGCAGGAGGGTGTACGAGCAGTACTTC	CASSRRVYEQYF
TRBV21-1	NA	NA	TRBJ1-2	TGTGCCAGCAGCGACGCCGGGACAGGGAACTATGGCTACACCTTC	CASSDAGTGNYGYTF
TRBV20-1	NA	NA	TRBJ2-1	TGCAGTGCCCCAAGGGGGGAGGCCTCCTACAATGAGCAGTTCTTC	CSAPRGEASYNEQFF
TRBV19	TRBD2	NA	TRBJ2-3	TGTGCCAGTAGTATTGGCTCTAGCGGGAGTAGTACAGATACGCAGTATTTT	CASSIGSSGSSTDTQYF
TRBV4-2	TRBD2	NA	TRBJ2-3	TGTGCCAGCAGCCAAGAACTGGGACTAGGGGTCTCAGATACGCAGTATTTT	CASSQELGLGVSDTQYF
TRBV19	NA	NA	TRBJ2-6	TGTGCCAGTAAATCTGGGGCCAACGTCCTGACTTTC	CASKSGANVLTF
TRBV7-9	NA	NA	TRBJ1-6	TGTGCCAGCAGCGCCAATGACAGGAATTCTAATTCACCCCTCCACTTT	CASSANDRNSNSPLHF
TRBV7-9	TRBD2	few	TRBJ2-7	TGTGCCAGCAGCTGGACTAGCGGGAGGGCCGTGGGATCCTACGAGCAGTACTTC	CASSWTSGRAVGSYEQYF
TRBV27	NA	NA	TRBJ2-7	TGTGCCAGCAGCTCGATCGCAGGGGGGGGATTCTACGAGCAGTACTTC	CASSSIAGGGFYEQYF